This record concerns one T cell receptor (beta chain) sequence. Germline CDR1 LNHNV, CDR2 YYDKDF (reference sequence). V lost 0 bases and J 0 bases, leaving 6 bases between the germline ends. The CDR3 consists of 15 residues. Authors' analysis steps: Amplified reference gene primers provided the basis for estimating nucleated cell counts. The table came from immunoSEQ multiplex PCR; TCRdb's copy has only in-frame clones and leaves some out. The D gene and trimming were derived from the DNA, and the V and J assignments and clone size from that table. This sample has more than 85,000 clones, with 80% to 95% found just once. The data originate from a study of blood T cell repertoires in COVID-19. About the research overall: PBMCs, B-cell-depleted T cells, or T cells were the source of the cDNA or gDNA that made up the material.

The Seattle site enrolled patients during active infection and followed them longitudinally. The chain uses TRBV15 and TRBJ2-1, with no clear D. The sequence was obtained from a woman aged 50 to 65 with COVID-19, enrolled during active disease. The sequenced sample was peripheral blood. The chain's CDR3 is CATSREGFSYNEQFF. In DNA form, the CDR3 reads TGTGCCACCAGCAGAGAGGGCTTCTCCTACAATGAGCAGTTCTTC.